The subject of this entry is one T cell receptor (beta chain). Its antigen is unknown. This CDR3 comprises 13 residues. CDR1 and CDR2 (germline): MNHEY, SVGEGT. V shed 9 bases and J 1 base; nucleotides not matched to a gene: 4. These data are taken from a study of T-cell memory formation after mild COVID-19. Study-wide points: A balance of CD4 and CD8 characterized clones contracting day 15 to 85, whereas later expanders leaned CD4+.

One entry per CDR3 protein results from TCRdb running MiXCR on the 5' RACE reads. The sample records 150,000 or so distinct CDR3 sequences, 25% being singletons. Specimen: PBMCs or a T cell subset sorted from them (not recorded which). The sequence derives from an adult woman who had mild COVID-19 (a few samples of this study predate the infection). Cell type and time point are not known. J is TRBJ2-5 and V is TRBV6-2 or TRBV6-3; 8 bases align to TRBD1. The CDR3 bases are TGTGCCAGTTCGACAGGGGTCCAAGAGACCCAGTACTTC. It translates to CASSTGVQETQYF.